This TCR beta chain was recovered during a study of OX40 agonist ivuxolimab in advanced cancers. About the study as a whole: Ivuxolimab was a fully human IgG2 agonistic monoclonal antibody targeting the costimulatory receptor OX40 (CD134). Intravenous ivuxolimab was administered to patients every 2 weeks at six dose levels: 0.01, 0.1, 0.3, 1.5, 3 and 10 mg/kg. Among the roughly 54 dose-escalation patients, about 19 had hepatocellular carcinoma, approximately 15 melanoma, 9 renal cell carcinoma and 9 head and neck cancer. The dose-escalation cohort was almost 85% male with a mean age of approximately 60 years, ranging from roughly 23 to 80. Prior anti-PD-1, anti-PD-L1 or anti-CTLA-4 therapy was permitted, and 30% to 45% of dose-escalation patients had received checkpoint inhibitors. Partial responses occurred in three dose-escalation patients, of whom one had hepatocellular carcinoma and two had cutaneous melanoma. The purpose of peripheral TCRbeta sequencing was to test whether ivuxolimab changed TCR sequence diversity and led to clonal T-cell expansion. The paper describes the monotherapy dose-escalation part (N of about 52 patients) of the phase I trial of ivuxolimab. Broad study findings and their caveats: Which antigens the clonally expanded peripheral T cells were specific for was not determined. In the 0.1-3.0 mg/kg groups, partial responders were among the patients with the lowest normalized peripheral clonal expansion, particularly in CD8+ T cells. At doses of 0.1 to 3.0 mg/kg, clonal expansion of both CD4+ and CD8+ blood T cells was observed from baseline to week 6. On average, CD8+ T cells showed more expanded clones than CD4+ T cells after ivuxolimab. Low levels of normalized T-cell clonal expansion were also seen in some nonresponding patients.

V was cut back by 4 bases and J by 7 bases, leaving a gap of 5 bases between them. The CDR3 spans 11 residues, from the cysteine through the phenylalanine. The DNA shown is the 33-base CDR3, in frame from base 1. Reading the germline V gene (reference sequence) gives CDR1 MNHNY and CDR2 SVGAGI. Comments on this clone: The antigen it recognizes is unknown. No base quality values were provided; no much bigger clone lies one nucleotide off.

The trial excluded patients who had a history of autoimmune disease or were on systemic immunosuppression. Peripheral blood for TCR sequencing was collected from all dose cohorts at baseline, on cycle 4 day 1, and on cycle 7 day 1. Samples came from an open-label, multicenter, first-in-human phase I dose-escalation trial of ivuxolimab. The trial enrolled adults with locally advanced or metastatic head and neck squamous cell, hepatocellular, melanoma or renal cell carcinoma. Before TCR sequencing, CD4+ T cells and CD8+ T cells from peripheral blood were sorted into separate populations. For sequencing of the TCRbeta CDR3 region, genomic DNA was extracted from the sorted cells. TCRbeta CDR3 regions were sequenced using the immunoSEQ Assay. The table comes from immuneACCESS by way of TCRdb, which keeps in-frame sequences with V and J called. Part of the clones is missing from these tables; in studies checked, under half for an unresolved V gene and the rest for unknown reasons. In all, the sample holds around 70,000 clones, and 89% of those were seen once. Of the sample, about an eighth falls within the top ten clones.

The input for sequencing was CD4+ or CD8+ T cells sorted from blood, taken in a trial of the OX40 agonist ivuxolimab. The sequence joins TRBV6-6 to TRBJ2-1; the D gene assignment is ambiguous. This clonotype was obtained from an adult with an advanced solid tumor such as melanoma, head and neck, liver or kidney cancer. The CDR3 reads CASSSRNEQFF. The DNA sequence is TGTGCCAGCAGTTCCAGAAATGAGCAGTTCTTC.